This T cell receptor (beta chain) was observed in a study of PD-1 blockade in classical Hodgkin lymphoma. The study's findings and limits: Repertoire difference causes, possibly disease activity or prior therapy, remain undefined.

With regard to this clone: What it recognizes is unknown.

This table comes from immunoSEQ multiplex PCR, and its TCRdb copy is limited to in-frame clones, with some not included. The profile shows 25,000 to 35,000 clones, roughly 92% of them singletons. Indicated time point: newly diagnosed, previously untreated cHL patient sample. Germline CDR1 SNHLY, CDR2 FYNNEI. The ends lost 3 bases at V and 11 bases at J; junction bases unmatched: 13. The CDR3 is 15 residues long. Sequenced input: peripheral blood mononuclear cells (PBMCs). The clonotype was recovered from a human donor with classical Hodgkin lymphoma. V gene TRBV2 combines with J gene TRBJ1-1, with 9 bases that match TRBD1. CDR3 sequence: CASSDLSTGGVIAFF. The CDR3 DNA is TGTGCCAGCAGTGACCTTAGTACAGGGGGCGTTATCGCTTTCTTT.